The present T cell receptor (beta chain) was sequenced within a study of vaccination and CD4 T cells after COVID-19. The CDR3 is 13 residues long. Trimming stripped 5 bases from V and 8 bases from J, with 15 bases between. Germline V lookup: CDR1 SGHVS, CDR2 FQNEAQ. The treatment here: approximately 10-day PBMC culture with coronavirus spike peptide pools or control peptides (ViraFEST assay). Remarks on this clonotype: Its specificity is unknown.

CD4+ T cells that had been cultured provided DNA sequenced with the Oncomine TCR Beta short-read assay. In TCRdb, the PCR reads were re-called with MiXCR into one record per CDR3 protein. The sample consists of approximately 21,000 distinct CDR3 sequences, about 40% of them appearing once. The TCR comes from a human donor who had recovered from COVID-19. The rearrangement uses TRBV7-8 and TRBJ1-1, with a tentative D call TRBD1 (5 bases). The sample in question was CD4+ T cells from blood, cultured in vitro, obtained before SARS-CoV-2 vaccination. The DNA for the CDR3 is TGTGCCAGCAGCCCCCAGGGTTACATGGAAGCTTTCTTT. Encoded protein: CASSPQGYMEAFF.